Following are 27 T cell receptor beta chains from one sample sequenced in a study of tissue T cells after allogeneic stem cell transplantation. Assay used: immunoSEQ multiplex PCR; TCRdb lists only in-frame clones, some missing. This table has 25,000 to 35,000 clones, about 85% appearing once. This specimen was blood, taken before transplantation. These receptor sequences come from a woman between 18 and 50 years old who later had graft-versus-host disease after an allogeneic stem cell transplant.

CDR3 sequence: CASSKGHLWNEQFF. The CDR3 nucleotides are TGTGCCAGCAGCAAGGGACACCTATGGAATGAGCAGTTCTTC. The genes are TRBV27 and TRBJ2-1, with a possible D match to TRBD1 (6 bases). Germline V gene lookup returns CDR1 MNHEY and CDR2 SMNVEV (reference sequence). CDR3 length equals 14 residues. Trimming stripped 6 bases from V and 7 bases from J, with 16 bases between.

The genes are TRBV5-1 and TRBJ2-7; D tentatively fits TRBD1 or TRBD2 (5 bases each). The CDR3 spans 14 residues. V was pared by 3 bases and J by 7 bases, with 17 bases between. The germline V gene has CDR1 SGHRS and CDR2 YFSETQ. The CDR3 here is CASSSSGAKREQYF. CDR3 nucleotide sequence: TGCGCCAGCAGCTCCTCCGGGGCCAAGAGGGAGCAGTACTTC.

The gene calls are TRBV4-1 and TRBJ1-6; D is ambiguous. CDR1 is MGHRA, CDR2 YSYEKL, per germline. CDR3 length: 16 amino acids. The V and J ends lost 1 base and 7 bases respectively, with 14 bases between them. The CDR3 DNA is TGCGCCAGCAGCCAAGGGGCCTGGACGGGGAATTCACCCCTCCACTTT. This gives the protein CASSQGAWTGNSPLHF.

The chain joins TRBV6-5 to TRBJ1-1; no reliable D call. This CDR3 contains 13 residues. The germline CDR1 and CDR2 sequences are MNHEY and SVGAGI. V lost 7 bases to trimming and J lost 1 base, with 10 bases between them. The CDR3 nucleotides are TGTGCCAGCAATCCCCCAGGGAACACTGAAGCTTTCTTT. Residues: CASNPPGNTEAFF.

CDR3 amino acids: CASSQGNYGYTF. CDR3 nucleotides: TGTGCCAGCAGCCAGGGAAACTATGGCTACACCTTC. V is TRBV14 and J is TRBJ1-2, with D hard to call. The germline V gene has CDR1 SGHDN and CDR2 FVKESK. V lost 3 bases, J lost 2 bases, and 4 bases lay in between. CDR3 length: 12 residues.

The V and J genes are TRBV2 and TRBJ2-7; the D gene is possibly TRBD1 (6 bases). Germline-derived CDR1 and CDR2 are SNHLY and FYNNEI. This CDR3 has 15 residues. V was trimmed by 6 bases and J by 3 bases, leaving 18 bases between them. For the CDR3, the DNA is TGTGCCAGCAGGACCGGGACATTAAGTGTCTACGAGCAGTACTTC. It translates to CASRTGTLSVYEQYF.

The J gene is TRBJ1-3, the V gene TRBV3-1 (or the pseudogene TRBV3-2), with no clear D. The CDR3 covers 16 residues. Germline V CDR1 and CDR2: LGHDT, YNNKEL (reference sequence). With 0 bases removed from V and 3 bases from J, the gap between germline ends came to 12 bases. The CDR3 nucleotides are TGTGCCAGCAGCCAAGATCTTTCGGCAGTTGGAAACACCATATATTTT. Translation gives CASSQDLSAVGNTIYF.

The CDR3 DNA reads TGCAGCGTTGCCCCAGCAGGATCCTACGAGCAGTACTTC. Its translation: CSVAPAGSYEQYF. This rearrangement joins TRBV29-1 to TRBJ2-7; D not certain. From germline, CDR1 is SQVTM and CDR2 ANQGSEA. Trimming cost V 4 bases and J 1 base, with 11 bases left between them. The CDR3 consists of 13 residues.

This chain's CDR3 is CASSKSGGNAYGYTF. CDR3 DNA: TGTGCCAGCAGCAAGTCAGGGGGTAATGCCTATGGCTACACCTTC. This chain joins TRBV7-8 and TRBJ1-2, with 7 bases fitting TRBD1. Germline CDR1 and CDR2: SGHVS and FQNEAQ. V trimming: 5 bases; J trimming: 4 bases; junction bases outside the gene matches: 10. The CDR3 has 15 residues.

CDR3 in DNA: TGCGCCAGCAGCCTCGCATGGTTCAAAAACAATGAGCAGTTCTTC. Translated: CASSLAWFKNNEQFF. The chain links TRBV4-1 to TRBJ2-1; no clear D. Trimming cost V 4 bases and J 5 bases, with 15 bases left between them. In germline, CDR1 is MGHRA, CDR2 YSYEKL. This CDR3 spans 15 amino acids.

This clone has just a few counts. This rearrangement joins TRBV6-5 to TRBJ2-7; 9 bases align to TRBD1. Germline CDR1 MNHEY, CDR2 SVGAGI. J was trimmed by 2 bases and V by 6 bases; bases with no gene match: 5. There are 14 residues in the CDR3. The CDR3 sequence: CASRSRTGAYEQYF. For the CDR3, the DNA is TGTGCCAGCAGATCCCGGACAGGGGCCTACGAGCAGTACTTC.

CDR3 protein: CASSVDESSYNEQFF. In DNA form, the CDR3 reads TGTGCCAGCAGCGTAGATGAGAGCTCCTACAATGAGCAGTTCTTC. The V call is TRBV9, the J call TRBJ2-1; D remains ambiguous. Germline V gene lookup returns CDR1 SGDLS and CDR2 YYNGEE. The CDR3 loop spans 15 amino acids. The V gene lost 0 bases and the J gene lost 0 bases, with 7 bases spanning the gap.

The V and J genes are TRBV27 and TRBJ1-4, with no clear D. V lost 6 bases and J lost 12, with 14 bases in between. Germline assignment: CDR1 MNHEY and CDR2 SMNVEV (reference sequence). This CDR3 region has 12 residues. This CDR3 is CASRGYRGELFF. The CDR3 coding sequence is TGTGCCAGCAGGGGGTACCGCGGCGAACTGTTTTTT.

This clone was seen once. The chain joins TRBV2 to TRBJ1-5; possibly TRBD1 for D (5 bases). V lost 2 bases and J 6 bases, leaving 14 bases between the germline ends. In germline, CDR1 is SNHLY, CDR2 FYNNEI. CDR3 length: 15 residues. CDR3 in amino acids: CASSEYARDSQPQHF. The CDR3 coding sequence is TGTGCCAGCAGTGAATACGCCAGGGATTCTCAGCCCCAGCATTTT.

The CDR3 nucleotides are TGTGCCATCAGGAGTCTCCCTTTGTCTGGCGAGCAGTACTTC. Translated, it gives CAIRSLPLSGEQYF. The chain couples TRBV10-3 to TRBJ2-7; D remains ambiguous. V shed 6 bases and J shed 6 bases, with 18 bases lying between them. The CDR3 has 14 amino acids. Germline loops: CDR1 ENHRY, CDR2 SYGVKD.

This clone was recorded only once. V gene TRBV4-3 combines with J gene TRBJ1-2; 9 bases fit TRBD1. After removal of 3 bases from V and 8 bases from J, the junction contained 10 bases not matched to a gene. CDR1 and CDR2 (germline): LGHNA, YSLEER. The CDR3 is 15 residues long. The DNA of the CDR3 is TGCGCCAGCAGCCACTACGCGACAGGGGGTCGGGGCTACACCTTC. Translating it yields CASSHYATGGRGYTF.

The chain combines TRBV18 with TRBJ1-3; D not certain. Trimming removed 2 bases from V and 2 bases from J, with 13 bases in between. CDR1 and CDR2 from the germline V gene are KGHSH and LQKENI. This CDR3 is built from 16 residues. CDR3 in DNA: TGTGCCAGCTCACCAGCAAGTACCACAACTGGAAACACCATATATTTT. Amino acid sequence: CASSPASTTTGNTIYF.

The chain links TRBV9 to TRBJ2-2; no clear D gene. The CDR3 runs to 12 residues. V lost 4 bases and J 6 bases, leaving 7 bases between the germline ends. The germline V gene encodes CDR1 SGDLS and CDR2 YYNGEE. The DNA for the CDR3 is TGTGCCAGCAGCCCGGGCCCCGGGGAGCTGTTTTTT. Translation: CASSPGPGELFF.

V gene TRBV5-1 combines with J gene TRBJ1-6; 11 positions match TRBD1. J was trimmed by 0 bases and V by 4 bases; bases with no gene match: 3. The V gene's germline CDR1 is SGHRS and CDR2 YFSETQ. The CDR3 is 17 amino acids. The CDR3 reads CASSGGTGGSYNSPLHF. CDR3 nucleotide sequence: TGCGCCAGCAGCGGGGGGACAGGGGGCTCCTATAATTCACCCCTCCACTTT.

This clone has a single count. This rearrangement joins TRBV10-3 to TRBJ1-1; perhaps TRBD1 as D (5 bases). V was trimmed by 10 bases and J by 2 bases, leaving 17 bases between them. Looked up from germline, CDR1 is ENHRY and CDR2 is SYGVKD. This CDR3 contains 14 residues. The CDR3 region has the DNA TGTGCCAGCGTACTAGGACAACTAAACACTGAAGCTTTCTTT. Encoded protein: CASVLGQLNTEAFF.

The chain employs TRBV12-3 or TRBV12-4 and TRBJ2-3, with D unresolved. V was clipped by 10 bases and J by 4 bases, with 9 bases between them. The CDR3 spans 11 residues. CDR3 in amino acids: CATAWADTQYF. In DNA, the CDR3 is TGTGCCACCGCGTGGGCAGATACGCAGTATTTT.

This clone has only a few counts. The V and J genes are TRBV5-1 and TRBJ1-6; D is perhaps TRBD1 (5 bases). Trimming removed 4 bases from V and 10 bases from J, with 15 bases in between. The CDR3 is made up of 14 amino acids. Germline V lookup: CDR1 SGHRS, CDR2 YFSETQ. The CDR3 loop reads CASSPGTSDSPLHF. The CDR3 region has the DNA TGCGCCAGCAGCCCCGGGACCTCAGACTCACCCCTCCACTTT. Full variable domain (outside the CDR3, taken from reference TRBV5-1 and TRBJ1-6): KAGVTQTPRYLIKTRGQQVTLSCSPISGHRSVSWYQQTPGQGLQFLFEYFSETQRNKGNFPGRFSGRQFSNSRSEMNVSTLELGDSALYLCASSPGTSDSPLHFGNGTRLTVT.

The genes are TRBV9 and TRBJ1-1, with 8 nucleotides matching TRBD1. The CDR3 sequence is 14 residues long. V was pared by 3 bases and J by 3 bases, with 4 bases of the junction left unmatched. CDR1 and CDR2 (germline): SGDLS, YYNGEE. The CDR3 is CASSAGQGYTEAFF. The CDR3, as DNA: TGTGCCAGCAGCGCAGGACAGGGATACACTGAAGCTTTCTTT.

This sequence joins TRBV19 and TRBJ2-1; D remains ambiguous. Germline lookup yields CDR1 LNHDA and CDR2 SQIVND (reference sequence). The V and J ends lost 5 bases and 0 bases respectively, with 11 bases between them. The CDR3 runs to 15 residues. CDR3 sequence (DNA): TGTGCCAGTAGTGTATCCCGGAGCTCCTACAATGAGCAGTTCTTC. It encodes CASSVSRSSYNEQFF.

This clone was counted a few times. This chain links TRBV12-5 with TRBJ2-3; 8 bases map to TRBD2. Germline V gene lookup returns CDR1 LGHNT and CDR2 FRNRAP. J lost 5 bases, V lost 7 bases, and 17 bases had no gene match. The CDR3 loop spans 17 amino acids. CDR3 sequence reads: CASASFWGREGLDTQYF. The CDR3 DNA follows: TGTGCTAGTGCTTCATTCTGGGGTCGGGAGGGCCTAGATACGCAGTATTTT.

The chain couples TRBV30 to TRBJ2-1, with D unclear. With 4 bases removed from V and 8 bases from J, the gap between germline ends came to 15 bases. Germline V gene sequence: CDR1 GTSNPN, CDR2 SVGIG (reference sequence). This CDR3 is 13 amino acids long. In nucleotides, the CDR3 is TGTGCCTGGACCCCACCCTTGGGCTATGAGCAGTTCTTC. Its protein product is CAWTPPLGYEQFF. The full variable domain, completed using reference TRBV30 and TRBJ2-1, is SQTIHQWPATLVQPVGSPLSLECTVEGTSNPNLYWYRQAAGRGLQLLFYSVGIGQISSEVPQNLSASRPQDRQFILSSKKLLLSDSGFYLCAWTPPLGYEQFFGPGTRLTVL.

The rearrangement uses TRBV28 and TRBJ1-5, with D unresolved. Trimming cost V 4 bases and J 1 base, with 14 bases left between them. The CDR3 length is 16 residues. The germline V gene has CDR1 MDHEN and CDR2 SYDVKM. The CDR3 loop is CASSSTDSKSNQPQHF. DNA of the CDR3: TGTGCCAGCAGTTCAACCGACTCAAAAAGCAATCAGCCCCAGCATTTT.